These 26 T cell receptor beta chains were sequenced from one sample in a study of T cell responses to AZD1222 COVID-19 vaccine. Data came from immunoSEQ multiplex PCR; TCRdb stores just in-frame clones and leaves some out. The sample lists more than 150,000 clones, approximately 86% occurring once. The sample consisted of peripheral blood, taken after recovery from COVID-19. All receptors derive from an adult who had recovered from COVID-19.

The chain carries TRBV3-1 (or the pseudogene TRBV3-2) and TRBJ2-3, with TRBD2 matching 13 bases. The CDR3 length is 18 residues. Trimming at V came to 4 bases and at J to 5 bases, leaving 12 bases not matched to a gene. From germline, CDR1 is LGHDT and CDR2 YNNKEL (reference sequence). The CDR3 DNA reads TGTGCCAGCAGCCCGGGACCTCCGGGACTAGCGGGAAAAGATACGCAGTATTTT. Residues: CASSPGPPGLAGKDTQYF.

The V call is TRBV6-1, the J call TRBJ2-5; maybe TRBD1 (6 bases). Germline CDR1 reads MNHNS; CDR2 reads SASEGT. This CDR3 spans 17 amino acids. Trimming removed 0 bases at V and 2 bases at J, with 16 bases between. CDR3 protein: CASSEALQGIRQETQYF. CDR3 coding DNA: TGTGCCAGCAGTGAAGCTCTACAGGGAATAAGGCAAGAGACCCAGTACTTC.

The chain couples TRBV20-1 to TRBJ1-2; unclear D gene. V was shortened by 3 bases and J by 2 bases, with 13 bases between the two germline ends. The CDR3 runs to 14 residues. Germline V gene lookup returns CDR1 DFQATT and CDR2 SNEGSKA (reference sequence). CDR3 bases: TGCAGTGCTAGTATAGACCCTTCAAACTATGGCTACACCTTC. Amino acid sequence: CSASIDPSNYGYTF.

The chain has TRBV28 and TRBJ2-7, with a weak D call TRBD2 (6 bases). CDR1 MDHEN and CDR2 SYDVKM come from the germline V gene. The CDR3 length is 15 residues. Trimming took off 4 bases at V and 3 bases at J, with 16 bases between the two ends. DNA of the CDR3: TGTGCCAGCAGTTCCATGGCGCGGGGCGGCTACGAGCAGTACTTC. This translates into CASSSMARGGYEQYF.

The CDR3 reads CASSLLGGAHNEQFF. The DNA of the CDR3 is TGTGCCAGCAGCTTGCTCGGGGGGGCCCACAATGAGCAGTTCTTC. V and J are TRBV5-4 and TRBJ2-1; TRBD2 matches 8 bases. Germline lookup yields CDR1 SGHNT and CDR2 YYREEE (reference sequence). This CDR3 spans 15 amino acids. Unmatched junction bases numbered 5, after V lost 1 base and J lost 5 bases.

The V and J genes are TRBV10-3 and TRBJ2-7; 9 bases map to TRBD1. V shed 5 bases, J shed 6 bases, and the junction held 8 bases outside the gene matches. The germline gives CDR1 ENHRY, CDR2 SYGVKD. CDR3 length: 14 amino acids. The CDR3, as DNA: TGTGCCATCAGTCCTCCGGGACAGGGTGTCGAGCAGTACTTC. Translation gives CAISPPGQGVEQYF.

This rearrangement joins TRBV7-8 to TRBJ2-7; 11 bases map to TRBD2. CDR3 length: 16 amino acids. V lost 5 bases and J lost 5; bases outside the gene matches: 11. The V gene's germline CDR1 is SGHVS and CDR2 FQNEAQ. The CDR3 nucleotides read TGTGCCAGCAGCCCCAGGGTGTCACTAGCGGGAGACGAGCAGTACTTC. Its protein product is CASSPRVSLAGDEQYF.

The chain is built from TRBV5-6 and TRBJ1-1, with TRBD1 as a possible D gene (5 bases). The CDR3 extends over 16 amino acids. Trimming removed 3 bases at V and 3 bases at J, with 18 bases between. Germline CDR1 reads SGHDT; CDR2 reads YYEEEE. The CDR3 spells CASSSRDAYRDTEAFF. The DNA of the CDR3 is TGTGCCAGCAGCTCCCGGGACGCCTACCGGGACACTGAAGCTTTCTTT.

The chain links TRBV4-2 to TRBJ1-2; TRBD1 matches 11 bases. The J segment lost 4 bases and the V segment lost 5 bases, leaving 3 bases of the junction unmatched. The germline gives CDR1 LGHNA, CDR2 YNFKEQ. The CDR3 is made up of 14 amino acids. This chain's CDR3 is CASSAGQGGYGYTF. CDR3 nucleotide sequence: TGTGCCAGCAGCGCGGGACAGGGGGGCTATGGCTACACCTTC.

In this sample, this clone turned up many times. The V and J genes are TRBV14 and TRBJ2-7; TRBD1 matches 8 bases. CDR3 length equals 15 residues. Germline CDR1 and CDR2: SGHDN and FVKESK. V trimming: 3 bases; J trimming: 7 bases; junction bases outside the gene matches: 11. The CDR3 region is CASSHLGQGGGEQYF. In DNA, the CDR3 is TGTGCCAGCAGCCACCTAGGACAGGGTGGGGGTGAGCAGTACTTC.

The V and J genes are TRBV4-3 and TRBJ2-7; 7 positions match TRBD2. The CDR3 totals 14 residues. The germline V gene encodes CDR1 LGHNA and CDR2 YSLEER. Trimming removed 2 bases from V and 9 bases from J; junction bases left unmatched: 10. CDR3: CASSQTLGSGGQYF. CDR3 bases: TGCGCCAGCAGCCAAACTCTCGGATCGGGAGGGCAGTACTTC.

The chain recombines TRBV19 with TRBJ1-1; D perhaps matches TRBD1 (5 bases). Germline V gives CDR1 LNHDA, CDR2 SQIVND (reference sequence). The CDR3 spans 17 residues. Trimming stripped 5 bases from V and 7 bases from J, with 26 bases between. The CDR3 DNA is TGTGCCAGTAGTGACCCAGGGAGCCCGACTCAATTTGGTGAAGCTTTCTTT. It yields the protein CASSDPGSPTQFGEAFF.

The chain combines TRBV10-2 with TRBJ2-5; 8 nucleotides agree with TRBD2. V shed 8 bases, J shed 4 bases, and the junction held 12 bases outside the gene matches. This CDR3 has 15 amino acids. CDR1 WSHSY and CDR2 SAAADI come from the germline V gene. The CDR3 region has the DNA TGCGCCAGCGGGCGAACGGGAGGGCTTTTAGAGACCCAGTACTTC. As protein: CASGRTGGLLETQYF.

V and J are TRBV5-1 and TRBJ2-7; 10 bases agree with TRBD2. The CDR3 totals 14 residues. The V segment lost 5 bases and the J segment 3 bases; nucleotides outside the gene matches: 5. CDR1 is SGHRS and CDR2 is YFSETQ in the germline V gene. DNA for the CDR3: TGCGCCAGCAGTCTTAGCGGGAGGTACTACGAGCAGTACTTC. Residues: CASSLSGRYYEQYF.

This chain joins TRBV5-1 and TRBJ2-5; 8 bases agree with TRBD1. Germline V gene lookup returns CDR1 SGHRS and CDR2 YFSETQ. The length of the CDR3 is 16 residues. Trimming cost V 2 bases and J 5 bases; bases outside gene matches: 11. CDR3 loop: CASSLSQGAVLETQYF. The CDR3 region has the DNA TGCGCCAGCAGCTTAAGCCAGGGGGCAGTATTGGAGACCCAGTACTTC. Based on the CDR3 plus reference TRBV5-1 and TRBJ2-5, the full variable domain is KAGVTQTPRYLIKTRGQQVTLSCSPISGHRSVSWYQQTPGQGLQFLFEYFSETQRNKGNFPGRFSGRQFSNSRSEMNVSTLELGDSALYLCASSLSQGAVLETQYFGPGTRLLVL.

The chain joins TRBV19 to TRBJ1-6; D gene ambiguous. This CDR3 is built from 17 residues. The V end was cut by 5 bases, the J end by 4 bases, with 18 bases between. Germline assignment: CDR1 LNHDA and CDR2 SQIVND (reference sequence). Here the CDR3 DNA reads TGTGCCAGTAGTCCCTTAGGTGCTTCCAAGTATAATTCACCCCTCCACTTT. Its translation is CASSPLGASKYNSPLHF.

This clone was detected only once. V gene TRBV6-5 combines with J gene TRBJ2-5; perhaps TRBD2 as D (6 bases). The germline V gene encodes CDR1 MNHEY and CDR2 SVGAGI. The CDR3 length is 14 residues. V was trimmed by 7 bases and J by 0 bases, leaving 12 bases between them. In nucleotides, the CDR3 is TGTGCCAGCACCCCCGGGGGAGACCAAGAGACCCAGTACTTC. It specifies CASTPGGDQETQYF.

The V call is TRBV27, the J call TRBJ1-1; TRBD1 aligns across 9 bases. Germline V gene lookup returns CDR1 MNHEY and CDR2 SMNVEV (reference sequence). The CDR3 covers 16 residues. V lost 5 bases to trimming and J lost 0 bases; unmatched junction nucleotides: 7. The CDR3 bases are TGTGCCAGCAGTCCAAGGGGACAGGGATTGAACACTGAAGCTTTCTTT. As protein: CASSPRGQGLNTEAFF.

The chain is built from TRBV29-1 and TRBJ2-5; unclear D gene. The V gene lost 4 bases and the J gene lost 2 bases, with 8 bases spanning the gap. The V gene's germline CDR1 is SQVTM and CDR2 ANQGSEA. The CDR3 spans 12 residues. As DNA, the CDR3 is TGCAGCGTTGCGATAACTCAAGAGACCCAGTACTTC. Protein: CSVAITQETQYF. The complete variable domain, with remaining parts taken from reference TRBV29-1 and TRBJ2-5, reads SAVISQKPSRDICQRGTSLTIQCQVDSQVTMMFWYRQQPGQSLTLIATANQGSEATYESGFVIDKFPISRPNLTFSTLTVSNMSPEDSSIYLCSVAITQETQYFGPGTRLLVL.

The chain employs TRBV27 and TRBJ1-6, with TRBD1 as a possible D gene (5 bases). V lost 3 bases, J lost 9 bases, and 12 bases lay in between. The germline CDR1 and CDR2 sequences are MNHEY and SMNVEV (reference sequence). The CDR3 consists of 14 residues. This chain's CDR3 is CASSFRGASSPLHF. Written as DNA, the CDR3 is TGTGCCAGCAGTTTCCGAGGGGCTAGTTCACCCCTCCACTTT.

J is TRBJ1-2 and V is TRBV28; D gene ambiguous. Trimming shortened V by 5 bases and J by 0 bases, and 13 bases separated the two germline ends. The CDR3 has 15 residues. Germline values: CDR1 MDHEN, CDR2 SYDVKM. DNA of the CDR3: TGTGCCAGCAGTCGCATTCAGATAGCTAACTATGGCTACACCTTC. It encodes CASSRIQIANYGYTF.

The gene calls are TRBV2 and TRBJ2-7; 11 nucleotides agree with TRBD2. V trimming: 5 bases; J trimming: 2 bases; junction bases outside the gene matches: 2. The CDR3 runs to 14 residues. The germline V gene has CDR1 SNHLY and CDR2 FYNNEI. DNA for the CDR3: TGTGCCAGCAGTTCTAGCGGGGGGCCCTACGAGCAGTACTTC. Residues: CASSSSGGPYEQYF.

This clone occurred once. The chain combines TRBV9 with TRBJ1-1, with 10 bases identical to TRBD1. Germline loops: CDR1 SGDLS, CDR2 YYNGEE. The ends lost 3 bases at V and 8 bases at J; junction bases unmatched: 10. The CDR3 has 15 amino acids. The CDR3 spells CASSALPTGGLEAFF. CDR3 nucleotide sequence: TGTGCCAGCAGCGCCCTGCCGACAGGGGGCTTGGAAGCTTTCTTT.

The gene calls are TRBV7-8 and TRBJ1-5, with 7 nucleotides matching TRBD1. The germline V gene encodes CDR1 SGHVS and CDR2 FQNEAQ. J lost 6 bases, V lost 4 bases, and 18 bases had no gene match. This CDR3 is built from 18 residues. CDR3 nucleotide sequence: TGTGCCAGCAGCTCCGGGGGGACAGCCGTCGGCCCACGTCAGCCCCAGCATTTT. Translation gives CASSSGGTAVGPRQPQHF.

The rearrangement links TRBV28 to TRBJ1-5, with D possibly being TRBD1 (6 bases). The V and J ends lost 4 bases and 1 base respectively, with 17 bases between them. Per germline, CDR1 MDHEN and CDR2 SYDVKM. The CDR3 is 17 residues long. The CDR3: CASSSRGGQGSNQPQHF. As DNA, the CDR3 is TGTGCCAGCAGTTCCCGAGGGGGGCAGGGGAGCAATCAGCCCCAGCATTTT.

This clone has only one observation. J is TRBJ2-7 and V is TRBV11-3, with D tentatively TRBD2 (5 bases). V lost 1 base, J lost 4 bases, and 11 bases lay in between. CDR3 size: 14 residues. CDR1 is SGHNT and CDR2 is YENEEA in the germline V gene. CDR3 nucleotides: TGTGCCAGCAGCTTAGGGGGAGACGGGTACGAGCAGTACTTC. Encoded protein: CASSLGGDGYEQYF.